A single sample is the source of the 17 T cell receptor beta chains below, sequenced in a study of cytomegalovirus exposure and HLA in healthy donors. The PCR employed 60 Vbeta primers together with 13 Jbeta primers. The repertoire was sequenced with immunoSEQ multiplex PCR; TCRdb's copy has only in-frame clones and lacks some. The sample carries about 130,000 clones, roughly 80% recorded once. Specimen: PBMCs. The receptors stem from a male donor in good health and CMV-seronegative.

V gene TRBV7-6 combines with J gene TRBJ1-2; 8 nucleotides agree with TRBD1. Germline V gene lookup returns CDR1 SGHVS and CDR2 FNYEAQ. This CDR3 region has 17 residues. With 2 bases clipped from V and 4 bases from J, the junction kept 12 bases outside the gene matches. In nucleotides, the CDR3 is TGTGCCAGCAGCTTATGGTTCCAGGGGGCGCCTCCCTATGGCTACACCTTC. It encodes CASSLWFQGAPPYGYTF. The variable domain in full, with the rest retrieved from reference TRBV7-6 and TRBJ1-2, is GAGVSQSPRYKVTKRGQDVALRCDPISGHVSLYWYRQALGQGPEFLTYFNYEAQQDKSGLPNDRFSAERPEGSISTLTIQRTEQRDSAMYRCASSLWFQGAPPYGYTFGSGTRLTVV.

This sequence joins TRBV15 and TRBJ2-7; D uncertain. V was shortened by 1 base and J by 6 bases, with 10 bases between the two germline ends. Germline V gives CDR1 LNHNV, CDR2 YYDKDF (reference sequence). CDR3 length equals 13 residues. The chain's CDR3 is CATSRAGSAEQYF. In nucleotides, the CDR3 is TGTGCCACCAGCAGAGCTGGCAGTGCCGAGCAGTACTTC.

The rearrangement links TRBV5-8 to TRBJ2-5; TRBD2 matches at 8 bases. The end of the DNA is better explained by TRBJ2-7, so the J call may be wrong. This CDR3 comprises 17 residues. The germline CDR1 and CDR2 sequences are SGHTS and YDEGEE. DNA of the CDR3: TGTGCCAGCAGCTTGGCCAGAACTAGCGGATACCCCTACGAGCAGTACTTC. Protein: CASSLARTSGYPYEQYF.

V usage is TRBV30 and J usage is TRBJ2-7; 9 nucleotides match TRBD2. V lost 0 bases, J lost 7 bases, and 7 bases stayed unmatched. The length of the CDR3 is 14 residues. Germline V gives CDR1 GTSNPN, CDR2 SVGIG (reference sequence). The CDR3 DNA reads as TGTGCCTGGAGTGTGGATAGCGGGAGCTTAGAGCAGTACTTC. Encoded protein: CAWSVDSGSLEQYF.

The chain employs TRBV28 and TRBJ2-5, with D perhaps matching TRBD2 (5 bases). The DNA end lines up better with TRBJ2-7; the J call may be wrong. This CDR3 has 14 amino acids. Germline V lookup: CDR1 MDHEN, CDR2 SYDVKM. The CDR3 region has the DNA TGTGCCGCCGAGGGCAGGCTGAGCTCCTACGAGCAGTACTTC. Amino acid sequence: CAAEGRLSSYEQYF.

The CDR3 is CASRGTGRSEQYF. CDR3 bases: TGTGCCAGCAGGGGGACAGGGCGGAGCGAGCAGTACTTC. The chain is built from TRBV6-5 and TRBJ2-7, with 9 nucleotides matching TRBD1. After removal of 6 bases from V and 6 bases from J, the junction contained 6 bases not matched to a gene. CDR1 and CDR2 (germline): MNHEY, SVGAGI. The CDR3 extends over 13 amino acids.

This chain joins TRBV6-9 and TRBJ2-7, with 7 bases that match TRBD1. CDR1 and CDR2 from the germline V gene are MNHGY and SVAAGI. V dropped 4 bases and J dropped 5; count of bases not matched to a gene: 11. The CDR3 runs to 15 residues. The CDR3 sequence is CASSFRSGQLDEQYF. The CDR3 coding sequence is TGTGCCAGCAGTTTCAGGTCGGGACAGTTAGACGAGCAGTACTTC.

CDR3 residues: CAWSVWGVNTEAFF. The CDR3 DNA is TGTGCCTGGAGTGTTTGGGGGGTGAACACTGAAGCTTTCTTT. This chain connects TRBV30 to TRBJ1-1; D might be TRBD1 (5 bases). CDR1 is GTSNPN and CDR2 is SVGIG in the germline V gene (reference sequence). V was cut by 0 bases and J by 0 bases, with 8 bases left in between. The CDR3 consists of 14 residues.

This chain connects TRBV19 to TRBJ2-3; 9 bases align to TRBD1. The junction had 11 bases not matched to a gene; V was cut back by 1 base and J by 6 bases. From germline, CDR1 is LNHDA and CDR2 SQIVND (reference sequence). This CDR3 contains 17 residues. CDR3 residues: CASSIVLGQGLLDTQYF. The CDR3 DNA sequence: TGTGCCAGTAGTATAGTCTTGGGACAGGGACTTTTGGATACGCAGTATTTT.

The rearrangement joins TRBV27 to TRBJ2-7; 7 nucleotides match TRBD2. Trimming cost V 4 bases and J 0 bases; bases outside gene matches: 3. The CDR3 sequence is 14 residues long. Germline V gene sequence: CDR1 MNHEY, CDR2 SMNVEV (reference sequence). Here the CDR3 DNA reads TGTGCCAGCAGTTCCGGGGGGAGCTCCTACGAGCAGTACTTC. Translated, it gives CASSSGGSSYEQYF.

The genes are TRBV6-6 and TRBJ2-1; 7 nucleotides line up with TRBD2. Germline-derived CDR1 and CDR2 are MNHNY and SVGAGI (reference sequence). The trim removed 5 bases at V and 3 bases at J, leaving 10 bases unmatched. CDR3 size: 16 residues. The CDR3 DNA reads as TGTGCCAGCAGTCCCGGGGGGACTCGTCACTACAATGAGCAGTTCTTC. Its protein product is CASSPGGTRHYNEQFF.

This clone was observed a handful of times. V is TRBV28 and J is TRBJ1-1, with a weak D call TRBD1 (5 bases). Between the trimmed V and J ends, which lost 3 bases and 0 bases, there was a span of 11 bases. The CDR3 totals 15 residues. CDR1 MDHEN and CDR2 SYDVKM come from the germline V gene. CDR3 loop: CASSFWGDLNTEAFF. The CDR3 DNA follows: TGTGCCAGCAGTTTCTGGGGGGACTTGAACACTGAAGCTTTCTTT.

This chain links TRBV18 with TRBJ1-6, with 7 bases identical to TRBD1. The J segment lost 7 bases and the V segment lost 0 bases, leaving 9 bases of the junction unmatched. This CDR3 has 17 residues. Germline-derived CDR1 and CDR2 are KGHSH and LQKENI. CDR3 nucleotides: TGTGCCAGCTCACCACCCCGACAGGGACGGGTAAATTCACCCCTCCACTTT. Its translation is CASSPPRQGRVNSPLHF.

The J gene is TRBJ2-7, the V gene TRBV11-2; 7 bases match TRBD1. This CDR3 is 15 amino acids long. J lost 4 bases, V lost 1 base, and 7 bases had no gene match. Per the germline V gene, CDR1 is SGHAT and CDR2 is FQNNGV. The CDR3, as DNA: TGTGCCAGCAGCTTAGTGGCAGGGGGAAAGTACGAGCAGTACTTC. It encodes CASSLVAGGKYEQYF.

This rearrangement joins TRBV20-1 to TRBJ2-7; D perhaps matches TRBD1 (6 bases). The CDR3 length is 11 residues. From germline, CDR1 is DFQATT and CDR2 SNEGSKA (reference sequence). The germline V and J ends were trimmed by 6 bases and 2 bases, with 8 bases remaining between them. CDR3: CSAGQPYEQYF. CDR3 nucleotides: TGCAGTGCCGGACAGCCCTACGAGCAGTACTTC.

This clone was seen a single time. V usage is TRBV18 and J usage is TRBJ2-1, with D maybe TRBD2 (5 bases). This CDR3 is 12 amino acids long. V was clipped by 1 base and J by 9 bases, with 7 bases between them. Germline V gene lookup returns CDR1 KGHSH and CDR2 LQKENI. CDR3 loop: CASSPRGIEQFF. The CDR3 DNA reads as TGTGCCAGCTCACCACGAGGGATTGAGCAGTTCTTC. Using reference TRBV18 and TRBJ2-1 for the parts outside the CDR3, the full variable domain is NAGVMQNPRHLVRRRGQEARLRCSPMKGHSHVYWYRQLPEEGLKFMVYLQKENIIDESGMPKERFSAEFPKEGPSILRIQQVVRGDSAAYFCASSPRGIEQFFGPGTRLTVL.

The sample holds one count of this clone. The chain uses TRBV4-3 and TRBJ1-5; D might be TRBD1 (6 bases). The CDR3 is made up of 15 amino acids. V dropped 0 bases and J dropped 3 bases, with 9 bases sitting between them. Germline V gene sequence: CDR1 LGHNA, CDR2 YSLEER. The CDR3 sequence is CASSQDYRDNQPQHF. CDR3 sequence (DNA): TGCGCCAGCAGCCAAGATTACAGGGACAATCAGCCCCAGCATTTT.